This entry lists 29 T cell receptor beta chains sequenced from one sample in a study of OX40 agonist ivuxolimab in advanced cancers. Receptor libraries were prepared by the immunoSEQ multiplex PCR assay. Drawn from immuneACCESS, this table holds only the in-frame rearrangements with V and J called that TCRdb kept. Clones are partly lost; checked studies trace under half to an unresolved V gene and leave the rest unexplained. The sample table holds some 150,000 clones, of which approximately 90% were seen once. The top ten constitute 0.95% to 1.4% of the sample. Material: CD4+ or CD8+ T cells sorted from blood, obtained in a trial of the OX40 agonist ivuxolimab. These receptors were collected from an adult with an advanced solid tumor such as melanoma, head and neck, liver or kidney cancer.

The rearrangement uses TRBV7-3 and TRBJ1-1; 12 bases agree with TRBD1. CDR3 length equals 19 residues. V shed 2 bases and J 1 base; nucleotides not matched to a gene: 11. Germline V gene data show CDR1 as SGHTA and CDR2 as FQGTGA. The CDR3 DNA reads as TGTGCCAGCAGCTTAGTGGGTACCCCGGGACAGGGGGCGAACACTGAAGCTTTCTTT. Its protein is CASSLVGTPGQGANTEAFF. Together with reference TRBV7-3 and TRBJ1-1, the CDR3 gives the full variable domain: GAGVSQTPSNKVTEKGKYVELRCDPISGHTALYWYRQSLGQGPEFLIYFQGTGAADDSGLPNDRFFAVRPEGSVSTLKIQRTERGDSAVYLCASSLVGTPGQGANTEAFFGQGTRLTVV.

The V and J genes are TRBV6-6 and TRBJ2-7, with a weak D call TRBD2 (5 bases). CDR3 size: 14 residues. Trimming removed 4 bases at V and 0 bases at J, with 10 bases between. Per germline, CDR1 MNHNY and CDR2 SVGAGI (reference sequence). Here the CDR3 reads CASSLGDTSYEQYF. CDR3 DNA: TGTGCCAGCAGTTTGGGAGACACCTCCTACGAGCAGTACTTC.

CDR3 sequence: CSVRVLGAQDTQYF. DNA for the CDR3: TGCAGCGTTCGCGTCCTGGGGGCGCAGGATACGCAGTATTTT. This chain links TRBV29-1 with TRBJ2-3; the D gene is possibly TRBD1 (6 bases). The germline V gene encodes CDR1 SQVTM and CDR2 ANQGSEA. Trimming took off 5 bases at V and 6 bases at J, with 18 bases between the two ends. The CDR3 covers 14 residues.

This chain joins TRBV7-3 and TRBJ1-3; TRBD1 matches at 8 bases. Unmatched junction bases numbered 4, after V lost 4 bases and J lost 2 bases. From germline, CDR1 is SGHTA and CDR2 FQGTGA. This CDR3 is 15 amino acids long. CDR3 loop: CASSSTGGPGNTIYF. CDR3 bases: TGTGCCAGCAGCTCCACAGGGGGACCTGGAAACACCATATATTTT.

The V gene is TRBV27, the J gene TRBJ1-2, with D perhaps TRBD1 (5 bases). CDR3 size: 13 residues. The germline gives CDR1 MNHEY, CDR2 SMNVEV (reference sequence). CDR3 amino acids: CASRRGLRDGYTF. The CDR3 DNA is TGTGCTTCGCGCCGGGGACTGAGAGATGGCTACACCTTC.

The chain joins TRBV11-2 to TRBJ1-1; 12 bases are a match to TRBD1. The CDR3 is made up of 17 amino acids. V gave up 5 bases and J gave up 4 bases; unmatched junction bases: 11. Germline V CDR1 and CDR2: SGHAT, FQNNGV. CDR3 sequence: CASSAVPGQGAGTEAFF. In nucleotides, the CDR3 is TGTGCCAGCAGCGCTGTACCGGGACAGGGGGCCGGCACTGAAGCTTTCTTT.

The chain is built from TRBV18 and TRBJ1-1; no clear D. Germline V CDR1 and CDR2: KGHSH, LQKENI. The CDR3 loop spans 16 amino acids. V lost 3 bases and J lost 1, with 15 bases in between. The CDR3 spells CASSPVGEPGNTEAFF. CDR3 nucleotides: TGTGCCAGCTCACCTGTCGGAGAACCTGGGAACACTGAAGCTTTCTTT.

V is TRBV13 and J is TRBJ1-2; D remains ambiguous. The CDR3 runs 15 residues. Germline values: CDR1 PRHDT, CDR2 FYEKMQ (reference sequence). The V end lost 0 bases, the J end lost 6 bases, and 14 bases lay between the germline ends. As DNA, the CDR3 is TGTGCCAGCAGCTTAGGCCACACGCCAGAGCATGGCTACACCTTC. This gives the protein CASSLGHTPEHGYTF. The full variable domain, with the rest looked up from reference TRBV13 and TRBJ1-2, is AAGVIQSPRHLIKEKRETATLKCYPIPRHDTVYWYQQGPGQDPQFLISFYEKMQSDKGSIPDRFSAQQFSDYHSELNMSSLELGDSALYFCASSLGHTPEHGYTFGSGTRLTVV.

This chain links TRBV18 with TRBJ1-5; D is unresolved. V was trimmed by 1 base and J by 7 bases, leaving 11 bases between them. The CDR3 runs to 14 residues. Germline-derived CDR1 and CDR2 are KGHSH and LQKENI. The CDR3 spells CASSPLPGKQPQHF. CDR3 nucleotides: TGTGCCAGCTCACCACTGCCCGGGAAACAGCCCCAGCATTTT.

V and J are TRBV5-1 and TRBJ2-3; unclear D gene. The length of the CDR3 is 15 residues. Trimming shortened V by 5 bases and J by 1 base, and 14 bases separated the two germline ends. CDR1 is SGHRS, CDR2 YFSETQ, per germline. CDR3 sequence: CASSTLGYGTDTQYF. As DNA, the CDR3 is TGCGCCAGCAGTACACTGGGGTATGGCACAGATACGCAGTATTTT.

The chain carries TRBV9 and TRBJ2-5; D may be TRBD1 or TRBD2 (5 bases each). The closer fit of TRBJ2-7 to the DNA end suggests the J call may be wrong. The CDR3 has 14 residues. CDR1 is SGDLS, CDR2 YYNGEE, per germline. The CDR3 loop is CASSVGPGPYEQYF. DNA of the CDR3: TGTGCCAGCAGCGTAGGGCCGGGGCCCTACGAGCAGTACTTC.

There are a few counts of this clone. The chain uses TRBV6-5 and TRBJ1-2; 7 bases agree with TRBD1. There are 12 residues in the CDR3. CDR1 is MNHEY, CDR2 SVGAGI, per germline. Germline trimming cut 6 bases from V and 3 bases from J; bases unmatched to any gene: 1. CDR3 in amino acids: CASRGQYYGYTF. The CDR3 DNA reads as TGTGCCAGCAGGGGACAGTACTATGGCTACACCTTC.

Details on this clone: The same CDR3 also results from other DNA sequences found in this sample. CDR3 in amino acids: CASSLVASGAYEQYF. The CDR3 DNA sequence: TGCGCCAGCAGCTTGGTGGCTAGCGGTGCGTACGAGCAGTACTTC. The chain employs TRBV5-1 and TRBJ2-7, with 7 positions matching TRBD2. V was pared by 0 bases and J by 4 bases, with 7 bases of the junction left unmatched. The CDR3 runs to 15 residues. Germline V lookup: CDR1 SGHRS, CDR2 YFSETQ.

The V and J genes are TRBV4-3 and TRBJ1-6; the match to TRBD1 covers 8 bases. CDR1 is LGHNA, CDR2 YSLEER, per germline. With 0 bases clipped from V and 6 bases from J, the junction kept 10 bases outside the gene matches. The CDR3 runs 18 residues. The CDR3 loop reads CASSQDLGPGQVNSPLHF. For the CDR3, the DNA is TGCGCCAGCAGCCAAGATCTGGGTCCGGGACAGGTTAATTCACCCCTCCACTTT.

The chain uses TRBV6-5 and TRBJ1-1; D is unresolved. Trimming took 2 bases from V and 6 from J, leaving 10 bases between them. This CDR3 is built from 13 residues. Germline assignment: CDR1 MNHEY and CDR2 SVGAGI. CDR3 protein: CASSYVRESEAFF. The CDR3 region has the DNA TGTGCCAGCAGTTACGTGCGGGAATCTGAAGCTTTCTTT.

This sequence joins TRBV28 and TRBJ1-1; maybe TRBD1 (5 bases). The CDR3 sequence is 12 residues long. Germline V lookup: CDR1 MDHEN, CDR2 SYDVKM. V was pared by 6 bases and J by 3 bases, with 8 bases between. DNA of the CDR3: TGTGCCAGCAGGCGGGGGTACACTGAAGCTTTCTTT. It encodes CASRRGYTEAFF.

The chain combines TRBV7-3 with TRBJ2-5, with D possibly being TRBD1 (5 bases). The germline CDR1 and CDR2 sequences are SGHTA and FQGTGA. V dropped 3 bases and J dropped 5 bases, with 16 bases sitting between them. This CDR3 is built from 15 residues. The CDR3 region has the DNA TGTGCCAGCAGCTTCAACCAAGGGGTGGGGGAGACCCAGTACTTC. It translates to CASSFNQGVGETQYF.

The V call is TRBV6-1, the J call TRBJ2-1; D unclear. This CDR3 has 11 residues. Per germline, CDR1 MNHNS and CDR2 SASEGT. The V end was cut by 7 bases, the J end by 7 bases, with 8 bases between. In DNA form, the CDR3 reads TGTGCCAGCATGGAATCGAATGAGCAGTTCTTC. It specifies CASMESNEQFF.

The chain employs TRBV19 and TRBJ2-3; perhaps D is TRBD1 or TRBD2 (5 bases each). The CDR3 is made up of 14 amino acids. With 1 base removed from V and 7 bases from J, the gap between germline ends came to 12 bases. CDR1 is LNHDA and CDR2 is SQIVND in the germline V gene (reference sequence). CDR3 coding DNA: TGTGCCAGTAGTATAGTTGCAGGGACGTATACGCAGTATTTT. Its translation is CASSIVAGTYTQYF.

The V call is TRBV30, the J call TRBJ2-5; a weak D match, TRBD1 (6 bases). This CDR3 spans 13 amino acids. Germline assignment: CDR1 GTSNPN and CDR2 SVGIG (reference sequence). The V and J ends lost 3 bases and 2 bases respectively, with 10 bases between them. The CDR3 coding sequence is TGTGCCTGGAGCAGGGGCTGGCAAGAGACCCAGTACTTC. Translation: CAWSRGWQETQYF.

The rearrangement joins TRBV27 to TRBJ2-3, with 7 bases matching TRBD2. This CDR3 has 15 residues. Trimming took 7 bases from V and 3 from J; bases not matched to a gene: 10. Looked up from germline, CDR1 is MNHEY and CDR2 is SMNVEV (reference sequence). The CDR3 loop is CASKIVSGKTDTQYF. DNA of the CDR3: TGTGCCAGCAAGATCGTCAGCGGGAAAACAGATACGCAGTATTTT.

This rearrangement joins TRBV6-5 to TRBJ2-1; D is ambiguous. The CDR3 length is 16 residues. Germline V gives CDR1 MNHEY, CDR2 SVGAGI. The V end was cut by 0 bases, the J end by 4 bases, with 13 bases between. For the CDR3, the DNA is TGTGCCAGCAGTTACTCTTACAGTCCTACGTACAATGAGCAGTTCTTC. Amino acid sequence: CASSYSYSPTYNEQFF.

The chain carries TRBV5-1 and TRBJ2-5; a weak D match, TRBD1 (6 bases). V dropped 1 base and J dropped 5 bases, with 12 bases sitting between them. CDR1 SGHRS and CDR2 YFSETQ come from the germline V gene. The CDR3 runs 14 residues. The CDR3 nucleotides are TGCGCCAGCAGCTTGACAGGGAATGAGGAGACCCAGTACTTC. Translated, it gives CASSLTGNEETQYF.

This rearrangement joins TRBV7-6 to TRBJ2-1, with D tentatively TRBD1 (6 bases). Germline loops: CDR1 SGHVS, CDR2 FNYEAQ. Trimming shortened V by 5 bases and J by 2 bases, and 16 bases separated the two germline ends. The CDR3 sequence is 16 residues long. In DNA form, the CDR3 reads TGTGCCAGCAGCGAGGATGTGGGGGCGGCCTACAATGAGCAGTTCTTC. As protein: CASSEDVGAAYNEQFF.

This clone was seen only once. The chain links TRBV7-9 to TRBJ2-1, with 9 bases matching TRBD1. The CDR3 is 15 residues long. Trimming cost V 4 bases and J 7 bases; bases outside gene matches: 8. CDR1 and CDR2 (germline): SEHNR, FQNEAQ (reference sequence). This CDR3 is CASSSSGTGLNEQFF. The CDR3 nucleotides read TGTGCCAGCAGCTCCTCCGGGACAGGGCTTAATGAGCAGTTCTTC.

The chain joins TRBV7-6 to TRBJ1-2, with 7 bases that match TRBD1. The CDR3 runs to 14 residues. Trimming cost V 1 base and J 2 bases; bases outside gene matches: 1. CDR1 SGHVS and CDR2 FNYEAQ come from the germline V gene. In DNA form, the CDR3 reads TGTGCCAGCAGCTTAGGACAGGGAAACTATGGCTACACCTTC. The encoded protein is CASSLGQGNYGYTF.

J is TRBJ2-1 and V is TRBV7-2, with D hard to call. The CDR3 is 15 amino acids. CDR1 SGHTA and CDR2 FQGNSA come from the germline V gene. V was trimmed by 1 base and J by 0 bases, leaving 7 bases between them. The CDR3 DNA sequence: TGTGCCAGCAGCTTAGATATAGTCTCCTACAATGAGCAGTTCTTC. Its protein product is CASSLDIVSYNEQFF.

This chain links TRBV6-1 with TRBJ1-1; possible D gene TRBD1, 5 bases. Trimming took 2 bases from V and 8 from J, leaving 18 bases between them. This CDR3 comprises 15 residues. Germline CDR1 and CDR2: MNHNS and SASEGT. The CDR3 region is CASSESWDGPKEAFF. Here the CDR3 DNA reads TGTGCCAGCAGTGAAAGTTGGGACGGCCCTAAGGAAGCTTTCTTT.

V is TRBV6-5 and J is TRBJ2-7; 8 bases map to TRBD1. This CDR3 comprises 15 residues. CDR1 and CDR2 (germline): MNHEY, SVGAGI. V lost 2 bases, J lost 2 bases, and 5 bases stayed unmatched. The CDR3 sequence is CASSYRTGTPYEQYF. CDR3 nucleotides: TGTGCCAGCAGTTACCGGACAGGGACTCCCTACGAGCAGTACTTC.